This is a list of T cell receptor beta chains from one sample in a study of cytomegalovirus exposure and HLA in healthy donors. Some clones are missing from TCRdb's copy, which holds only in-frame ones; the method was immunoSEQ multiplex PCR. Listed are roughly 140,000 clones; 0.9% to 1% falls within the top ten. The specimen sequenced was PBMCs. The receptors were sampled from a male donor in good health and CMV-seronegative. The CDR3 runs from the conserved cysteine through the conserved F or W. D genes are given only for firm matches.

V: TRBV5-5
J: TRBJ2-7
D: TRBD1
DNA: TGTGCCAGCAGCTTGGCCGGTCGAACAGGGGGCTGGTACGAGCAGTACTTC
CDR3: CASSLAGRTGGWYEQYF

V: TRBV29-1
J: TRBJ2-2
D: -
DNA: TGCAGCGTATCGGGGGAGAACACCGGGGAGCTGTTTTTT
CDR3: CSVSGENTGELFF

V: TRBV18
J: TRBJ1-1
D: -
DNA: TGTGCCAGCTCACAGCATCCAATGAACACTGAAGCTTTCTTT
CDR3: CASSQHPMNTEAFF

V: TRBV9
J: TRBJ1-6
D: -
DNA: TGTGCCAGCAGCGCGTCCCACATCGGCGGCAATTCACCCCTCCACTTT
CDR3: CASSASHIGGNSPLHF

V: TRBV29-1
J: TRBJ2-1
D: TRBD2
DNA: TGCAGCGCAGTGACTAGCGGTGTAGGCCCGAGTTATTCCTACAATGAGCAGTTCTTC
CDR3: CSAVTSGVGPSYSYNEQFF

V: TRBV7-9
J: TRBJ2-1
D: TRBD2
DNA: TGTGCCAGCAGCTTAGGGACTAGCATTAATGAGCAGTTCTTC
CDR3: CASSLGTSINEQFF

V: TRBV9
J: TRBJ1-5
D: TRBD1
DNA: TGTGCCAGCAGCGTCCAGAGACAGGGTCGCAATCAGCCCCAGCATTTT
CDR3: CASSVQRQGRNQPQHF

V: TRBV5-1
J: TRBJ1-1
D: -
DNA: TGCGCCAGCAGCTTGGTGGCGGGAGGCGGCACTGAAGCTTTCTTT
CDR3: CASSLVAGGGTEAFF

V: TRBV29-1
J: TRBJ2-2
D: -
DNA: TGCAGCGCTCGCCACGGGAGCGTCGGGGAGCTGTTTTTT
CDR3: CSARHGSVGELFF

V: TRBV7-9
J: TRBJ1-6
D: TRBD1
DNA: TGTGCCAGCAGCCTGGGACAGGGGGGTTCACCCCTCCACTTT
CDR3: CASSLGQGGSPLHF

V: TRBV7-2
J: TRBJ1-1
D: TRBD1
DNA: TGTGCCAGCAGCCCGACCCCGGGACAGGGGAACACTGAAGCTTTCTTT
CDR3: CASSPTPGQGNTEAFF

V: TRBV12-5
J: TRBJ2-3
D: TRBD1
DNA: TGTGCTAGTGGTTTGGTACGGACAGGAGAGACTAGCACAGATACGCAGTATTTT
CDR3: CASGLVRTGETSTDTQYF

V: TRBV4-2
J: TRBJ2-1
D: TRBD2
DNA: TGTGCCAGCAGCCAAGATAGTACGGGGGGGCCGCGGGAGCAGTTCTTC
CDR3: CASSQDSTGGPREQFF

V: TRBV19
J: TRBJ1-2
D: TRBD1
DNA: TGTGCCAGTAGGACCCAACAGGGGAACTATGGCTACACCTTC
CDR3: CASRTQQGNYGYTF

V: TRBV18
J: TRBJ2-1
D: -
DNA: TGTGCCAGCTCACCAGGGCTCAACAATGAGCAGTTCTTC
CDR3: CASSPGLNNEQFF

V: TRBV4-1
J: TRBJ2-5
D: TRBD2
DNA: TGCGCCAGCAGCCAAGCTTTGGGGGGGTTGGGGGAGACCCAGTACTTC
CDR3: CASSQALGGLGETQYF

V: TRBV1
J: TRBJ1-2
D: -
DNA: TGCACCAGCAGACAACAGGGTAAAGGCGGCTACACCTTC
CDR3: CTSRQQGKGGYTF

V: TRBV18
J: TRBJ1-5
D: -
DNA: TGTGCCAGCTCACCACTAGCGGGCGGCAATCAGCCCCAGCATTTT
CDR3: CASSPLAGGNQPQHF

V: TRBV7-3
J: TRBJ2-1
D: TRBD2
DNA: TGTGCCAGCAGCCTCGGACTAGCGGGGGGCTACAATGAGCAGTTCTTC
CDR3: CASSLGLAGGYNEQFF